A selection of T cell receptor beta chains follows, all from one sample in a study of vaccination effects on CD4 cells after COVID-19. Some clones are missing from TCRdb's copy, which holds only in-frame ones; the method was immunoSEQ multiplex PCR. The sample lists tens of thousands of clones, about four fifths occurring once. These receptors have no known antigen. The sequenced sample was CD4+ T cells from PBMCs cultured with HCoV-NL63 spike peptides, obtained before COVID-19 vaccination. The receptors originated from a human donor who received a COVID-19 vaccine. CDR3s include the opening cysteine and the closing phenylalanine or tryptophan. The D gene is left open where the match is weak. Only some rows state a clone size, as once, few, many or a class for expanded clones.

v_call	clone_size	d_call	j_call	cdr3_aa	cdr3_nt
TRBV7-3	once	TRBD2	TRBJ2-3	CASSPTETSRAQYF	TGTGCCAGCAGCCCAACCGAGACTAGCCGAGCGCAGTATTTT
TRBV10-1	few	-	TRBJ1-5	CASSDGGSNQPQHF	TGCGCCAGCAGTGACGGGGGGAGCAATCAGCCCCAGCATTTT
TRBV7-3	-	-	TRBJ1-1	CASSLSRAGADTEAFF	TGTGCCAGCAGCTTAAGTCGGGCAGGGGCCGACACTGAAGCTTTCTTT
TRBV7-2	-	-	TRBJ1-2	CASSLGTPRAGGYTF	TGTGCCAGCAGCCTCGGGACTCCCCGGGCGGGAGGCTACACCTTC
TRBV18	-	-	TRBJ1-3	CASSPQEGRNTIYF	TGTGCCAGCTCACCTCAGGAGGGACGAAACACCATATATTTT
TRBV7-8	-	-	TRBJ1-1	CASSLPLGEAFF	TGTGCCAGCAGCTTACCGTTGGGTGAAGCTTTCTTT
TRBV19	once	-	TRBJ2-3	CASSIWADTQYF	TGTGCCAGTAGTATTTGGGCAGATACGCAGTATTTT
TRBV7-9	few	TRBD1	TRBJ1-2	CASSREGQGSGYTF	TGTGCCAGCAGCAGAGAGGGACAGGGTAGCGGCTACACCTTC
TRBV9	-	TRBD2	TRBJ2-2	CASSVVPQTLSGGRYTGELFF	TGTGCCAGCAGCGTAGTCCCCCAAACCCTTAGCGGGGGGCGCTACACCGGGGAGCTGTTTTTT
TRBV4-1	few	-	TRBJ1-5	CASSHPDRNSPQHF	TGCGCCAGCAGCCACCCGGACCGTAATTCGCCCCAGCATTTT
TRBV7-2	-	-	TRBJ2-4	CASSLGSRTKNIQYF	TGTGCCAGCAGCTTAGGGAGTAGGACCAAAAACATTCAGTACTTC
TRBV5-1	-	TRBD1	TRBJ1-1	CASRTGQGSGTEAFF	TGCGCCAGCAGAACGGGACAGGGCTCGGGAACTGAAGCTTTCTTT
TRBV7-9	-	TRBD1	TRBJ2-5	CASSLRGSGKGGAETQYF	TGTGCCAGCAGCTTACGAGGGTCAGGAAAAGGGGGCGCAGAGACCCAGTACTTC
TRBV5-1	once	-	TRBJ1-1	CASSPDGNTEAFF	TGCGCCAGCAGCCCTGACGGGAACACTGAAGCTTTCTTT
TRBV7-2	-	-	TRBJ1-5	CASSLSEGQPQHF	TGTGCCAGCAGCTTGTCGGAGGGACAGCCCCAGCATTTT
TRBV29-1	-	-	TRBJ2-3	CSARIGSRTDTQYF	TGCAGCGCCCGGATAGGCAGCCGCACAGATACGCAGTATTTT
TRBV4-1	-	-	TRBJ1-2	CASSQDQGTLGYTF	TGCGCCAGCAGCCAAGATCAGGGGACCCTTGGCTACACCTTC
TRBV2	-	TRBD2	TRBJ2-1	CASSASGGALNEQFF	TGTGCCAGCAGTGCTAGCGGGGGGGCATTGAATGAGCAGTTCTTC
TRBV5-8	-	-	TRBJ2-1	CASSLRGGSYNEQFF	TGTGCCAGCAGCTTGAGGGGGGGCTCCTACAATGAGCAGTTCTTC
TRBV27	-	-	TRBJ2-2	CASYDGEITGELFF	TGTGCCAGTTATGACGGAGAGATCACCGGGGAGCTGTTTTTT
TRBV15	-	TRBD1	TRBJ1-5	CATSRGKTGGRNQPQHF	TGTGCCACCAGCAGAGGAAAAACAGGGGGCCGGAATCAGCCCCAGCATTTT
TRBV12-3/TRBV12-4	few	TRBD1	TRBJ1-1	CASSRGQGVEAFF	TGTGCCAGCAGTAGAGGTCAGGGGGTTGAAGCTTTCTTT
TRBV2	-	-	TRBJ2-5	CAGAGPLRQETQYF	TGTGCCGGGGCGGGCCCCCTCAGGCAAGAGACCCAGTACTTC
TRBV7-8	-	TRBD1	TRBJ1-1	CASSPRTGPNTEAFF	TGTGCCAGCAGCCCACGGACAGGGCCGAACACTGAAGCTTTCTTT
TRBV19	-	-	TRBJ1-5	CASSVRDSNQPQHF	TGTGCCAGTAGTGTCAGGGATAGCAATCAGCCCCAGCATTTT
TRBV7-9	-	TRBD1	TRBJ1-1	CASSLDTGGTEAFF	TGTGCCAGCAGTTTGGATACAGGGGGCACTGAAGCTTTCTTT
TRBV2	few	-	TRBJ1-5	CASSEGGRKFSNQPQHF	TGTGCCAGCAGTGAAGGAGGACGCAAATTTAGCAATCAGCCCCAGCATTTT
TRBV5-1	-	TRBD1	TRBJ2-5	CASSHGTGEETQYF	TGCGCCAGCAGCCACGGGACAGGGGAAGAGACCCAGTACTTC
TRBV20-1	-	-	TRBJ2-1	CSAIEGGYNEQFF	TGCAGTGCTATTGAGGGGGGCTACAATGAGCAGTTCTTC
TRBV5-1	-	TRBD1	TRBJ1-6	CASSLDSTGDSPLHF	TGCGCCAGCAGCTTGGACAGTACAGGGGATTCACCCCTCCACTTT
TRBV28	-	TRBD1	TRBJ1-2	CASRNRGGYTF	TGTGCCAGCAGGAACAGGGGTGGCTACACCTTC